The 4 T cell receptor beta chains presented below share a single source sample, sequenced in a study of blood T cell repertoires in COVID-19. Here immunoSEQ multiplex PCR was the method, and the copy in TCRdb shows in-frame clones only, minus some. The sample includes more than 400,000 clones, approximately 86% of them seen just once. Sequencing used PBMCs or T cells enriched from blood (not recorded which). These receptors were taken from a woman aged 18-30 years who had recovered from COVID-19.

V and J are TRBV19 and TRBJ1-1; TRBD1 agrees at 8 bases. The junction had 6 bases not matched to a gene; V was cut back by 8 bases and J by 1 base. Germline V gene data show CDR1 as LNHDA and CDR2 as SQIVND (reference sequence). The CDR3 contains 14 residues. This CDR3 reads CASRTDRANTEAFF. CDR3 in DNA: TGTGCCAGTCGAACGGACAGGGCGAACACTGAAGCTTTCTTT.

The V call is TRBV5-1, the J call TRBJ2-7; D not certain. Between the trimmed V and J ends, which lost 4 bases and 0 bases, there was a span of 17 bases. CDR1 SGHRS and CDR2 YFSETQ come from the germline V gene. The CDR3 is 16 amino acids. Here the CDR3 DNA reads TGCGCCAGCAGCCCCAGCGCACTGTTGCCCTCCTACGAGCAGTACTTC. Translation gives CASSPSALLPSYEQYF.

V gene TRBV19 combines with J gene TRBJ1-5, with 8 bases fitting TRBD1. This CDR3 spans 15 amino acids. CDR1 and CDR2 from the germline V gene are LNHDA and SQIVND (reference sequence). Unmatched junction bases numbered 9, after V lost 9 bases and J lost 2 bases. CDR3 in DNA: TGTGCCAGCAGAACGACAGGGGAGGGCAATCAGCCCCAGCATTTT. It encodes CASRTTGEGNQPQHF.

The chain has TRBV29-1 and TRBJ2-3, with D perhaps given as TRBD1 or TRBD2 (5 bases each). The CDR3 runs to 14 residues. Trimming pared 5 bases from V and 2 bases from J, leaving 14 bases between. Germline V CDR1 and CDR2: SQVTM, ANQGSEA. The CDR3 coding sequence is TGCAGCGTTCAAGGGGAGAGCTACACAGATACGCAGTATTTT. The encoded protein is CSVQGESYTDTQYF.